This TCR beta chain derives from a study of T cell repertoires in cytomegalovirus infection. Whole-study context: Shared public TCR beta signatures pointed to both CMV infection and a matching HLA type.

This clonotype was counted a few times. What it binds is not known. Study conclusions and caveats: What dominated the ex vivo response were HLA-C-restricted CMV-specific TCR beta clonotypes. Summed frequency of shared TCR beta families picked out CMV carriers who also had the relevant HLA.

One entry per CDR3 protein, called by TCRdb with MiXCR from the reads. The table lists about 190,000 distinct CDR3 sequences, 28% of them singletons, with roughly 32% in the top ten. Germline V CDR1 and CDR2: DFQATT, SNEGSKA (reference sequence). The CDR3 loop spans 13 amino acids. The receptor comes from a human donor in good health (CMV status not recorded). Some clones in this sample may be carry-over from other donors' samples. Input material: PBMCs. This chain joins TRBV20-1 and TRBJ2-1; 10 bases match TRBD1. The CDR3 region has the DNA TGCAGCCCTAGACAGGGGGCGGACAATGAGCAGTTCTTC. This encodes CSPRQGADNEQFF.